This TCR beta chain was sequenced during a study of cytomegalovirus exposure and HLA in healthy donors (TCRdb year 2017). Regarding the complete study: An earlier analysis of approximately 600 of the donors reported 250 to 300 Gb of sequence data and 100 million to 130 million unique TCR beta sequences from some 180 million T cells. About 300 gigabases of sequencing data and tens of millions of unique TCR sequences were included in an early release covering 550 to 800 HLA-typed donors. Of the 398 genotyped donors, approximately 80% were placed in the genetic ancestry cluster associated with self-reported Caucasian donors. The study was designed to test whether signatures of past pathogen exposure could be identified by cataloging public T cell receptors. The T cell repertoires of 666 subjects were profiled by immunosequencing and related to cytomegalovirus serostatus. In addition to the first cohort of 650 to 800 subjects, a separate validation cohort of 130 or so different subjects was used. To predict cytomegalovirus infection status, the study brought together high-throughput TCR immunosequencing, statistical association of individual TCRs with disease status, and machine learning. To study patterns of TCR occurrence, a later analysis re-analyzed previously published TCR beta repertoires from 700 or so donors and added high-resolution HLA genotyping. Rather than using new phenotypic data, the later analysis identified candidate immune exposures from TCR beta sequences and from how often those sequences occurred across donors. An earlier analysis of 587 of the donors applied high-throughput TCR beta sequencing to assess whether each TCR beta V gene segment acted as functional or pseudogenic. Donor age, sex, ethnicity and CMV serostatus were compiled together with the repertoire data. Genome-wide SNP genotypes for about 65% of the roughly 670 donors were used in a later genetic analysis, which treated that subset as a discovery cohort. Every discovery cohort repertoire had been produced on one sequencing platform. HLA typing included class I and class II loci at four-digit resolution. The number of typed donors differed by locus: about 629-640 for A, B, C, DRB1 and DQB1; 500 to 550 for DQA1; 606 for DPA1; and some 470 for DPB1. Because of strong linkage in the cohort, roughly five DR-DQ haplotypes were treated as single units for association and clustering. On average, roughly 200,000 unique TCR beta nucleotide sequences were sequenced per donor among 398 genotyped donors of the cohort, with roughly 20% of those sequences being non-productive. Study-wide findings and limitations: The earlier analysis of 450 to 700 of the donors excluded roughly 16 rarely observed V segments, including chromosome 9 orphons, because counts were too low. Most TCR sequences were observed very rarely across donors, whereas some public TCRs were present in many individuals. According to the authors, the approach could potentially be generalized to other disease states and immunological phenotypes. Because some donors lacked HLA typing at each locus, the association tests relied only on the typed subset. In vitro tests confirmed that a few of the cytomegalovirus-associated TCR beta chains recognize cytomegalovirus antigens. Strong co-occurrence of HLA alleles, especially DR and DQ, made assigning TCR associations to individual alleles difficult. Immune exposure information for the cohort was limited to CMV serostatus. According to a later analysis, most CMV-associated TCR beta chains appeared to be HLA-restricted, and the HLA associations seemed to be driven largely by CMV exposure. Cytomegalovirus status was reported to be diagnosed by the classifier with high specificity and sensitivity in both the original and validation cohorts. Several of the top co-occurrence clusters appeared to be linked to parvovirus B19, influenza, CMV and Epstein-Barr virus, according to a later analysis. In a later analysis, HLA-associated TCR beta chains showed more clonal expansion and lower generation probabilities than non-associated chains that were equally common. V-gene and J-gene trimming of TCR beta chains was associated with a missense DCLRE1C variant in a later genetic analysis, and the association was replicated in an independent cohort. A later analysis associated about 17,000 TCR beta sequences with specific HLA alleles at a false discovery rate of 0.05. Linkage disequilibrium might explain the correlated functional status among segregating V segments, but an unknown experimental factor could not be ruled out. In a later analysis, the rate of TCR association differed among HLA loci, with DRB1 alleles having the most associated TCRs and HLA-C alleles having the fewest. Sequencing depth was assumed to be roughly uniform across donors in the presence/absence analyses, though that assumption may not hold. A further reported finding was that TCR beta sequences accurately predicted the HLA-A and HLA-B alleles for most subjects in the first cohort. Because the 87-base-pair reads could not distinguish some IMGT-functional V segments, including TRBV6-2 and TRBV6-3, those segments were excluded. The sequencing pipeline was judged likely to have produced a cluster of highly shared sequence variants as a technical artifact. In the study, about 150 TCR beta chains were listed as associated with cytomegalovirus. A later genetic analysis reported fewer N-insertions in productive TCRs among donors in an Asian-associated ancestry cluster than the roughly 640-donor mean. This cohort had only TCR beta chains sequenced, and the lack of alpha or paired-chain data limited which features could be detected. In an earlier analysis of approximately 590 of the donors, most TCR beta V segments appeared in productive rearrangements about 87% or about 30% of the time, broadly matching IMGT annotations.

The library was prepared using the immunoSEQ multiplex PCR assay. A mixture of 60 forward primers for TCR Vbeta segments and 13 reverse primers for TCR Jbeta segments was used in the multiplex PCR. Amplification of the CDR3 region of rearranged TCR beta genes was performed with a multiplex PCR assay on genomic DNA. The amplified TCR beta libraries were sequenced on the Illumina HiSeq System as 87-base-pair reads. From the authors' description of their analysis: A later analysis tallied roughly 80 million unique TCR beta chains across the 650 to 750 repertoires, and about 10 million of those chains were shared by two or more donors. Raw reads were error-corrected and collapsed into unique sequences with a nearest-neighbor algorithm that merged closely related sequences to remove PCR and sequencing errors. V, D and J gene segments were assigned by aligning CDR3 sequences to IMGT reference sequences. For a sequence to be retained, at least a six-nucleotide match to both a V gene segment and a J gene segment was required. A rearrangement counted as productive if the CDR3 had no stop codons and remained in frame with V and J, and every other rearrangement counted as non-productive. CDR3 was defined by IMGT convention, running from the second conserved V-encoded cysteine to the conserved J-encoded phenylalanine. The earlier analysis of roughly 590 of the donors excluded any sequence lacking an unambiguous match to a single V gene segment. An earlier analysis of under 750 of the donors called V segments functional above 56.7% productive rearrangements and segregating when the between-donor standard deviation exceeded 5%. A statistical classification framework was built for diagnosing cytomegalovirus status from the catalog of TCR beta chain sequences. A later analysis assigned V and J genes by comparing TCR nucleotide sequences with IMGT/GENE-DB human TR gene sequences. A later analysis assigned CDR3 sequences and most-parsimonious VDJ recombination scenarios with the TCRdist pipeline. In a later analysis, every TCR beta chain was defined by the combination of its CDR3 amino acid sequence and its V-gene family, and reads without a unique V-gene family were dropped. In a later analysis, 450 to 600 highly shared, low-generation-probability nucleotide sequences were removed to address suspected cross-contamination and a sequencing artifact. A later analysis calculated a clonal expansion index for each public chain from normalized within-repertoire ranks of inferred template counts. In a later analysis, generation probabilities were computed with a VDJ recombination model fitted to out-of-frame rearrangements, and the resulting probabilities were checked against IGoR. Hypergeometric tests were used in a later analysis to score TCR-TCR, TCR-HLA and TCR-CMV co-occurrence, with a repertoire-size bias correction applied to the TCR pairs. In a later analysis, false discovery rates were estimated by permuting HLA or CMV assignments 20 times. A later analysis grouped co-occurring TCRs with DBSCAN, adding TCRdist sequence similarity when clustering within HLA-allele-positive subsets. For co-occurrence clustering, repertoires with fewer than 30,000 or more than 120,000 public chains were excluded, along with 4 to 6 repertoires with anomalous nucleotide sharing. This immuneACCESS table, as held by TCRdb, lists in-frame sequences with V and J called but not all clones. Of the missing ones, under half trace to an unresolved V gene in checked studies; the others have no known cause. V and J calls and clone size follow that table, whereas D and trimming were derived from the DNA. This sample gives about 110,000 clones in total; approximately 84% of them show up just once. The ten largest clones add up to 2% to 2.5% of the sample.

On this clone itself: Its specific antigen is unknown. Base qualities were left out, and no much larger clone turns up one base away.

The cohort was made up of under 800 healthy bone marrow donors. At the time of sampling, every cohort member was nominally healthy, though immune exposures that went unrecorded were likely present. The donor was CMV seronegative and was included in the group of around 320 seronegative cohort members. A peripheral blood sample was collected from each donor, and TCR beta sequencing was performed on peripheral blood mononuclear cells. Genomic DNA was extracted from the blood cell samples with the Qiagen DNeasy Blood Extraction Kit. Per the germline V gene, SGDLS is the CDR1 and YYNGEE is the CDR2. The cysteine opens and the phenylalanine closes a CDR3 of 15 amino acids. Kept here is only the CDR3 DNA, which spans 45 bases and is read in frame from base 1. The V end loses 4 bases and the J end loses 3 bases, and a stretch of 17 bases separates them.

Recombination linked TRBV9 to TRBJ2-7, with a weak D call of TRBD2 (6 bases match). The sample consisted of PBMCs. The receptor comes from a man aged 25 to 45 in good health and CMV-seronegative. Read as DNA, the sequence is TGTGCCAGCAGCCCCTGGGGGGTATTACACTACGAGCAGTACTTC. Its translation reads: CASSPWGVLHYEQYF.